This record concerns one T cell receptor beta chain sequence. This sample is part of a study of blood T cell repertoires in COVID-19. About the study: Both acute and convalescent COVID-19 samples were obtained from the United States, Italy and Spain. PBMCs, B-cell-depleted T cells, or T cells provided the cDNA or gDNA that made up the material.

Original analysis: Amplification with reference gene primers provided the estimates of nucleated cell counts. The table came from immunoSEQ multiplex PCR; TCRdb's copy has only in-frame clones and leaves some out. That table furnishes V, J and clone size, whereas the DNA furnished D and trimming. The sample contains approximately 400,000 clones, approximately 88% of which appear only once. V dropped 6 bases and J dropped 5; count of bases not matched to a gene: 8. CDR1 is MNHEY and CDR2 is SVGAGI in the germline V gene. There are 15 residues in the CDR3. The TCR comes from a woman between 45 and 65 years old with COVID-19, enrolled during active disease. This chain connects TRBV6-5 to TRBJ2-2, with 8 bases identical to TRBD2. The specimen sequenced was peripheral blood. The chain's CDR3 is CASSSGTGGTGELFF. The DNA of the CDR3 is TGTGCCAGCAGCTCCGGGACGGGGGGGACCGGGGAGCTGTTTTTT.